A single sample is the source of the 18 T cell receptor beta chains below, sequenced in a study of primary melanoma T cells and metastatic recurrence. TCRdb's table, derived via immunoSEQ multiplex PCR, lists solely in-frame clones and lacks some. Among 1,500 to 2,000 clones listed, around 80% were seen once. The sample was melanoma tumor tissue. These receptors were obtained from a human donor with melanoma.

The sample holds a few counts of this clone. The rearrangement uses TRBV14 and TRBJ2-3; D unresolved. CDR3 length: 12 amino acids. V was pared by 3 bases and J by 10 bases, with 11 bases between. Per the germline V gene, CDR1 is SGHDN and CDR2 is FVKESK. The CDR3 DNA follows: TGTGCCAGCAGCCACGCGACACCTGCGCAGTATTTT. It is translated as CASSHATPAQYF.

The chain employs TRBV18 and TRBJ1-5; 7 nucleotides line up with TRBD1. The CDR3 has 18 amino acids. CDR1 and CDR2 (germline): KGHSH, LQKENI. With 3 bases clipped from V and 0 bases from J, the junction kept 11 bases outside the gene matches. The CDR3 protein is CASSPTGQSITSNQPQHF. In DNA form, the CDR3 reads TGTGCCAGCTCACCGACGGGACAGAGCATCACTAGCAATCAGCCCCAGCATTTT.

The chain is built from TRBV6-1 and TRBJ1-1; D call uncertain. The CDR3 is made up of 13 amino acids. V was pared by 1 base and J by 10 bases, with 13 bases between. The germline V gene has CDR1 MNHNS and CDR2 SASEGT. The CDR3 loop is CASSEGGRLGAFF. The CDR3 DNA reads as TGTGCCAGCAGTGAAGGAGGTCGGTTGGGAGCTTTCTTT.

The chain couples TRBV6-8 to TRBJ1-2, with 9 bases matching TRBD1. This CDR3 contains 14 residues. Germline CDR1 MNHGY, CDR2 SAAAGT. V lost 7 bases to trimming and J lost 1 base; unmatched junction nucleotides: 4. The CDR3 DNA reads as TGTGCCAGCAACCCGGGACAGGGTAACTATGGCTACACCTTC. It specifies CASNPGQGNYGYTF.

The sample holds a few counts of this clone. The rearrangement links TRBV18 to TRBJ2-1; TRBD2 matches 14 bases. Per the germline V gene, CDR1 is KGHSH and CDR2 is LQKENI. V gave up 0 bases and J gave up 2 bases; unmatched junction bases: 6. The CDR3 loop spans 19 amino acids. CDR3 nucleotide sequence: TGTGCCAGCTCACCACCAGGACTAGCGGGGGGCCTTCCCTACAATGAGCAGTTCTTC. Translating gives CASSPPGLAGGLPYNEQFF.

This clone was observed a few times. The chain has TRBV7-8 and TRBJ2-1; D not resolved. CDR3 length: 13 residues. Trimming removed 4 bases from V and 6 bases from J, with 10 bases in between. Germline CDR1 is SGHVS and CDR2 is FQNEAQ. CDR3 coding DNA: TGTGCCAGCAGCTGGTTGGCAGGCAATGAGCAGTTCTTC. It encodes CASSWLAGNEQFF.

V is TRBV5-1 and J is TRBJ2-1; no clear D gene. The CDR3 contains 14 residues. Germline loops: CDR1 SGHRS, CDR2 YFSETQ. Deletions cut 6 bases from V and 5 bases from J, with 15 bases between. CDR3 residues: CASTVSPRNNEQFF. The CDR3 DNA is TGCGCCAGCACCGTATCACCGCGTAACAATGAGCAGTTCTTC. The full variable domain, with the rest looked up from reference TRBV5-1 and TRBJ2-1, is KAGVTQTPRYLIKTRGQQVTLSCSPISGHRSVSWYQQTPGQGLQFLFEYFSETQRNKGNFPGRFSGRQFSNSRSEMNVSTLELGDSALYLCASTVSPRNNEQFFGPGTRLTVL.

This clone was detected only a few times. The V call is TRBV10-2, the J call TRBJ1-1; D unclear. The CDR3 totals 12 residues. V shed 5 bases and J shed 5 bases, with 9 bases lying between them. Germline V gene lookup returns CDR1 WSHSY and CDR2 SAAADI. The CDR3 coding sequence is TGCGCCAGCAGTTTTTTGGGAACTGAAGCTTTCTTT. It yields the protein CASSFLGTEAFF.

This chain links TRBV15 with TRBJ2-2; no clear D gene. The CDR3 is 16 amino acids. From germline, CDR1 is LNHNV and CDR2 YYDKDF (reference sequence). V lost 2 bases and J 5 bases, leaving 15 bases between the germline ends. The CDR3 reads CATSRRAGLPTGELFF. CDR3 nucleotide sequence: TGTGCCACCAGCAGACGAGCTGGGCTACCTACCGGGGAGCTGTTTTTT.

The chain combines TRBV23-1 with TRBJ2-3, with D unresolved. TRBV23-1 is an open reading frame, and its role is uncertain. The V gene lost 6 bases and the J gene lost 1 base, with 8 bases spanning the gap. The CDR3 sequence is 13 residues long. For the CDR3, the DNA is TGCGCCAGCAGCTCTAGGGGCACAGATACGCAGTATTTT. As protein: CASSSRGTDTQYF.

This chain joins TRBV10-2 and TRBJ1-3, with D tentatively TRBD1 (5 bases). Germline assignment: CDR1 WSHSY and CDR2 SAAADI. The CDR3 loop spans 19 amino acids. Trimming left V 6 bases short and J 6 bases short, with 30 bases between. DNA for the CDR3: TGCGCCAGCAGCCGAGGCCCTTCTTACATGAGGGGCGAAGAAAACACCATATATTTT. Translating gives CASSRGPSYMRGEENTIYF.

This clone was found once. The CDR3 region is CASSSRGLAGAPSSYNEQFF. In DNA form, the CDR3 reads TGTGCCAGCAGCTCCCGTGGACTAGCGGGGGCCCCAAGCTCCTACAATGAGCAGTTCTTC. This chain links TRBV7-4 with TRBJ2-1; 13 bases align to TRBD2. The CDR3 totals 20 residues. Germline V gene sequence: CDR1 SGHVT, CDR2 SQSDAQ. V lost 4 bases to trimming and J lost 0 bases; unmatched junction nucleotides: 12.

This clone was recorded only once. The chain has TRBV14 and TRBJ2-7, with a tentative D call TRBD1 (6 bases). Trimming removed 1 base at V and 11 bases at J, with 15 bases between. CDR1 SGHDN and CDR2 FVKESK come from the germline V gene. The CDR3 length is 13 residues. This CDR3 is CASSQGVGTSKYF. As DNA, the CDR3 is TGTGCCAGCAGCCAAGGGGTAGGGACATCCAAGTACTTC.

This sequence joins TRBV7-7 and TRBJ1-5; unclear D gene. This CDR3 has 14 amino acids. V was shortened by 1 base and J by 7 bases, with 11 bases between the two germline ends. Germline V CDR1 and CDR2: SSHAT, FNYEAQ (reference sequence). The CDR3 sequence: CASSLDLVGQPQHF. For the CDR3, the DNA is TGTGCCAGCAGCTTAGATCTTGTAGGGCAGCCCCAGCATTTT.

This clone has only a few counts. V gene TRBV5-1 combines with J gene TRBJ2-3; D remains ambiguous. The CDR3 runs 15 residues. Looked up from germline, CDR1 is SGHRS and CDR2 is YFSETQ. The V end lost 2 bases, the J end lost 0 bases, and 10 bases lay between the germline ends. This chain's CDR3 is CASSFLFQSTDTQYF. The DNA for the CDR3 is TGCGCCAGCAGCTTTCTTTTCCAGAGCACAGATACGCAGTATTTT.

The CDR3 spells CASSNGGTPLHF. The CDR3 nucleotides read TGTGCCAGTAGTAATGGGGGGACGCCCCTCCACTTT. The chain uses TRBV19 and TRBJ1-6; possible D gene TRBD1, 5 bases. This CDR3 spans 12 amino acids. V was pared by 4 bases and J by 13 bases, with 11 bases between. Germline lookup yields CDR1 LNHDA and CDR2 SQIVND (reference sequence). Filled out from reference TRBV19 and TRBJ1-6, the complete variable domain reads DGGITQSPKYLFRKEGQNVTLSCEQNLNHDAMYWYRQDPGQGLRLIYYSQIVNDFQKGDIAEGYSVSREKKESFPLTVTSAQKNPTAFYLCASSNGGTPLHFGNGTRLTVT.

V gene TRBV5-1 combines with J gene TRBJ1-5; D remains ambiguous. The CDR3 totals 15 residues. Trimming stripped 0 bases from V and 4 bases from J, with 11 bases between. The germline V gene encodes CDR1 SGHRS and CDR2 YFSETQ. The CDR3 DNA follows: TGCGCCAGCAGCTTGGCTCCGTCCGGTAATCAGCCCCAGCATTTT. It translates to CASSLAPSGNQPQHF.

V and J are TRBV12-2 and TRBJ1-6; TRBD1 is the table's D call, not checked against the DNA. TRBV12-2 is designated a pseudogene. CDR3 length: 15 amino acids. In DNA form, the CDR3 reads TGTGCCACCCATTACGGACAGCAGTATAATTCACCCCTCCACTTT. Translation gives CATHYGQQYNSPLHF.